This TCR beta chain was identified during a study of T cell responses to AZD1222 COVID-19 vaccine. Germline V gene data show CDR1 as SEHNR and CDR2 as FQNEAQ (reference sequence). The length of the CDR3 is 15 residues. V lost 3 bases to trimming and J lost 2 bases; unmatched junction nucleotides: 3. Comments on this clone: The antigen remains unidentified.

Sequencing used immunoSEQ multiplex PCR; TCRdb keeps in-frame clones, though not all of them. The top ten hold less than 6.5% of the sample, which has around 150,000 clones, almost 90% seen once. Notes on the study in general: Repertoire samples came only from after the peak T cell response.

This TCR was sampled from an adult in good health. The chain joins TRBV7-9 to TRBJ1-4; TRBD1 matches 7 bases. Sequencing was performed on peripheral blood, taken on day 0 of AZD1222 vaccination. The CDR3, as DNA: TGTGCCAGCAGCTTTCTAGGGGGCACTAATGAAAAACTGTTTTTT. Its translation: CASSFLGGTNEKLFF.